Below, 32 T cell receptor beta chains from the same sample are listed, as sequenced in a study of human T cells and chemical hapten exposure. TCRdb redid the calling of the RACE reads with MiXCR, one entry per CDR3 protein. The sample records some 40,000 distinct CDR3 sequences, about 3.7% being singletons. Time point: healthy volunteer bleed at 6 weeks. Sequencing started from total RNA isolated from unfractionated whole blood. Sequencing used whole blood. The receptor source for this set is a human donor in good health. Some clones in this sample may be carry-over from other donors' samples.

This clonotype appeared many times. The chain carries TRBV28 and TRBJ1-5; 8 nucleotides match TRBD1. CDR3 length equals 14 residues. After removal of 7 bases from V and 5 bases from J, the junction contained 7 bases not matched to a gene. Germline V gene data show CDR1 as MDHEN and CDR2 as SYDVKM. As DNA, the CDR3 is TGTGCCAGCACCCCGACAGGGGTACATCAGCCCCAGCATTTT. This codes for CASTPTGVHQPQHF.

This clonotype appeared many times. The rearrangement joins TRBV9 to TRBJ1-1; the match to TRBD1 covers 9 bases. Germline V gene data show CDR1 as SGDLS and CDR2 as YYNGEE. This CDR3 has 14 residues. The V segment lost 4 bases and the J segment 6 bases; nucleotides outside the gene matches: 7. This chain's CDR3 is CASSPGTGLAEAFF. For the CDR3, the DNA is TGTGCCAGCAGCCCGGGGACAGGGCTAGCTGAAGCTTTCTTT. The entire variable domain, with the rest obtained from reference TRBV9 and TRBJ1-1, is as follows: DSGVTQTPKHLITATGQRVTLRCSPRSGDLSVYWYQQSLDQGLQFLIQYYNGEERAKGNILERFSAQQFPDLHSELNLSSLELGDSALYFCASSPGTGLAEAFFGQGTRLTVV.

This clonotype occurred many times. The rearrangement joins TRBV5-4 to TRBJ2-3; no reliable D call. The V and J ends lost 4 bases and 2 bases respectively, with 11 bases between them. The CDR3 runs to 14 residues. The germline CDR1 and CDR2 sequences are SGHNT and YYREEE (reference sequence). The CDR3 sequence: CASSVSSTTDTQYF. The CDR3 nucleotides read TGTGCCAGCAGCGTATCTTCAACCACAGATACGCAGTATTTT.

This clonotype was seen only a few times. V usage is TRBV19 and J usage is TRBJ2-5, with D maybe TRBD1 (5 bases). The CDR3 covers 14 residues. The germline V and J ends were trimmed by 5 bases and 5 bases, with 15 bases remaining between them. Germline CDR1 is LNHDA and CDR2 is SQIVND (reference sequence). The CDR3 nucleotides are TGTGCCAGTAGTGTCCAGGGCGACGGGGAGACCCAGTACTTC. Translated, it gives CASSVQGDGETQYF.

This clonotype has a handful of counts. The chain joins TRBV5-1 to TRBJ2-5; D gene ambiguous. The V gene lost 0 bases and the J gene lost 4 bases, with 13 bases spanning the gap. Per germline, CDR1 SGHRS and CDR2 YFSETQ. The CDR3 totals 15 residues. The CDR3, as DNA: TGCGCCAGCAGCTTGGGGGCCCAACCCCGAGAGACCCAGTACTTC. Translated, it gives CASSLGAQPRETQYF.

This clonotype was detected ten times or more. The chain joins TRBV29-1 to TRBJ1-1; possible D gene TRBD1, 6 bases. V lost 5 bases and J lost 0, with 10 bases in between. The CDR3 contains 13 residues. CDR1 and CDR2 from the germline V gene are SQVTM and ANQGSEA. CDR3 loop: CSVRDTLNTEAFF. The CDR3 DNA sequence: TGCAGCGTTCGGGACACTTTGAACACTGAAGCTTTCTTT.

This chain connects TRBV28 to TRBJ2-6, with 8 bases identical to TRBD1. The V gene end was trimmed by 1 base and the J gene end by 1 base; junction bases not matched to a gene: 6. CDR1 MDHEN and CDR2 SYDVKM come from the germline V gene. The CDR3 has 18 amino acids. CDR3: CASSLLGQVLSGANVLTF. The CDR3 DNA sequence: TGTGCCAGCAGTTTATTGGGACAGGTCCTATCTGGGGCCAACGTCCTGACTTTC.

J is TRBJ1-5 and V is TRBV10-3, with D perhaps matching TRBD1 (6 bases). The CDR3 has 13 residues. Trimming shortened V by 6 bases and J by 3 bases, and 9 bases separated the two germline ends. Germline V gene lookup returns CDR1 ENHRY and CDR2 SYGVKD. The CDR3 DNA reads TGTGCCATCAGGGGGGACATCAATCAGCCCCAGCATTTT. This sequence encodes CAIRGDINQPQHF.

This clonotype was seen many times. V usage is TRBV6-1 and J usage is TRBJ1-2; TRBD1 is a possible D gene (5 bases). V was pared by 2 bases and J by 7 bases, with 17 bases between. Germline CDR1 is MNHNS and CDR2 is SASEGT. The CDR3 is 15 amino acids. CDR3 nucleotide sequence: TGTGCCAGCAGTGAACGGGGCCTAGGGTTCCCTGGCTACACCTTC. Its translation is CASSERGLGFPGYTF.

This clonotype occurred many times. This chain links TRBV4-1 with TRBJ2-7; a weak D match, TRBD1 (5 bases). In germline, CDR1 is MGHRA, CDR2 YSYEKL. V lost 2 bases, J lost 13 bases, and 15 bases lay in between. This CDR3 spans 12 amino acids. The CDR3 nucleotides read TGCGCCAGCAGCCAAAATGGGCAGGGTATATACTTC. It yields the protein CASSQNGQGIYF.

The chain joins TRBV25-1 to TRBJ2-1; tentative D call: TRBD1 (5 bases). This CDR3 contains 13 residues. Germline loops: CDR1 MGHDK, CDR2 SYGVNS. V lost 8 bases, J lost 4 bases, and 12 bases lay in between. The CDR3 sequence: CASSRKGYNEQFF. CDR3 DNA sequence: TGTGCCAGCTCCCGGAAGGGGTACAATGAGCAGTTCTTC.

The V call is TRBV20-1, the J call TRBJ2-2, with TRBD2 matching over 14 bases. CDR3 length: 16 amino acids. Germline V gives CDR1 DFQATT, CDR2 SNEGSKA (reference sequence). V dropped 5 bases and J dropped 5; count of bases not matched to a gene: 7. The CDR3 DNA reads TGCAGTGCTGGTGGACTAGCGGGAGGCGGGACCGGGGAGCTGTTTTTT. It translates to CSAGGLAGGGTGELFF.

This clonotype was seen ten or more times. The V gene is TRBV28, the J gene TRBJ2-5; no clear D. The germline V and J ends were trimmed by 6 bases and 5 bases, with 13 bases remaining between them. This CDR3 has 13 amino acids. Germline loops: CDR1 MDHEN, CDR2 SYDVKM. The CDR3 DNA reads as TGTGCCAGCAGCTCCCCCAACCTTGAGACCCAGTACTTC. This encodes CASSSPNLETQYF.

This clonotype was observed a few times. J is TRBJ2-2 and V is TRBV1; TRBD1, the D gene given by the table, was not confirmed from the DNA. TRBV1 is deemed a pseudogene. This CDR3 has 16 amino acids. CDR3 in amino acids: CTSISEVGGNTGELFF. CDR3 nucleotide sequence: TGCACCAGCATCTCTGAGGTGGGGGGGAACACCGGGGAGCTGTTTTTT.

This clonotype was seen only a few times. In DNA form, the CDR3 reads TGTGCCATCAGTGAGGGGTCCTCCATAGGTCGGACCGGGGAGCTGTTTTTT. This codes for CAISEGSSIGRTGELFF. The V gene is TRBV10-3, the J gene TRBJ2-2; D unresolved. The CDR3 is 17 residues long. CDR1 and CDR2 (germline): ENHRY, SYGVKD. V shed 2 bases and J shed 5 bases, with 18 bases lying between them.

The chain recombines TRBV24-1 with TRBJ1-1; a possible D gene is TRBD1 (6 bases). The CDR3 has 13 residues. Trimming pared 7 bases from V and 10 bases from J, leaving 18 bases between. The germline V gene has CDR1 KGHDR and CDR2 SFDVKD. The CDR3 region has the DNA TGTGCCACCAGCCCTGGCGGGGGACATGGAGCTTTCTTT. It codes for CATSPGGGHGAFF.

This clonotype is medium-sized by share. This chain uses TRBV5-5 with TRBJ2-5; no clear D. Germline values: CDR1 SGHKS, CDR2 YYEKEE (reference sequence). V was trimmed by 0 bases and J by 4 bases, leaving 16 bases between them. There are 16 residues in the CDR3. The CDR3 DNA follows: TGTGCCAGCAGCTTGGGGGATCCCCCCTCGAGAGAGACCCAGTACTTC. Translating gives CASSLGDPPSRETQYF.

This clonotype was counted ten times or more. The chain links TRBV28 to TRBJ2-7; 11 bases line up with TRBD1. The ends lost 6 bases at V and 6 bases at J; junction bases unmatched: 4. From germline, CDR1 is MDHEN and CDR2 SYDVKM. The CDR3 has 13 amino acids. This chain's CDR3 is CASRGQGAGEQYF. CDR3 bases: TGTGCCAGCAGAGGACAGGGGGCGGGCGAGCAGTACTTC.

This clonotype occurred many times. The chain uses TRBV28 and TRBJ2-7; the match to TRBD2 covers 7 bases. The CDR3 extends over 13 amino acids. V was clipped by 6 bases and J by 0 bases; unmatched bases: 2. Germline assignment: CDR1 MDHEN and CDR2 SYDVKM. This CDR3 reads CASRPGGSYEQYF. In nucleotides, the CDR3 is TGTGCCAGCAGGCCGGGAGGCTCCTACGAGCAGTACTTC.

The table lists this clonotype with many counts. J is TRBJ2-2 and V is TRBV7-3; D tentatively reads TRBD1 or TRBD2 (5 bases each). Per the germline V gene, CDR1 is SGHTA and CDR2 is FQGTGA. This CDR3 is 19 amino acids long. V lost 4 bases and J 7 bases, leaving 28 bases between the germline ends. The CDR3 is CASSSQPPAIWGLGGELFF. The DNA for the CDR3 is TGTGCCAGCAGCTCCCAACCCCCGGCTATCTGGGGGTTAGGCGGGGAGCTGTTTTTT.

This clonotype was observed at least ten times. The genes are TRBV28 and TRBJ2-1; TRBD2 agrees at 16 bases. V shed 5 bases, J shed 6 bases, and the junction held 13 bases outside the gene matches. CDR1 and CDR2 (germline): MDHEN, SYDVKM. The CDR3 runs 19 residues. CDR3 bases: TGTGCCAGCAGTCCCTTGGGACTAGCGGGAGGGGCTTTCATCAATGAGCAGTTCTTC. Amino acid sequence: CASSPLGLAGGAFINEQFF. Together with reference TRBV28 and TRBJ2-1, the CDR3 gives the full variable domain: DVKVTQSSRYLVKRTGEKVFLECVQDMDHENMFWYRQDPGLGLRLIYFSYDVKMKEKGDIPEGYSVSREKKERFSLILESASTNQTSMYLCASSPLGLAGGAFINEQFFGPGTRLTVL.

This clonotype was counted ten times or more. V gene TRBV28 combines with J gene TRBJ2-7; D is unclear. V shed 5 bases and J shed 3 bases, with 11 bases lying between them. Germline lookup yields CDR1 MDHEN and CDR2 SYDVKM. The CDR3 runs to 13 residues. The CDR3 here is CASSPRLSYEQYF. As DNA, the CDR3 is TGTGCCAGCAGTCCGAGGTTAAGCTACGAGCAGTACTTC.

The gene calls are TRBV5-1 and TRBJ2-7, with D tentatively TRBD1 or TRBD2 (5 bases each). Trimming pared 0 bases from V and 2 bases from J, leaving 15 bases between. This CDR3 spans 16 amino acids. Germline V gene lookup returns CDR1 SGHRS and CDR2 YFSETQ. CDR3 sequence (DNA): TGCGCCAGCAGCTTGGTGCCGGGGCCCCCGACCTACGAGCAGTACTTC. Translating gives CASSLVPGPPTYEQYF.

This clonotype has at least ten counts. This chain joins TRBV7-9 and TRBJ2-3; the D gene is possibly TRBD2 (7 bases). The CDR3 runs to 17 residues. Germline lookup yields CDR1 SEHNR and CDR2 FQNEAQ (reference sequence). V was trimmed by 5 bases and J by 4 bases, leaving 22 bases between them. The CDR3 is CASSRRGGAVAADTQYF. Written as DNA, the CDR3 is TGTGCCAGCAGCCGACGAGGGGGGGCAGTAGCGGCAGATACGCAGTATTTT.

As concerns this clonotype: One base away lies a much larger clone, so this may be a sequencing read error. This chain links TRBV2 with TRBJ2-2; either TRBD1 or TRBD2 may supply D (5 bases each). The CDR3 length is 14 residues. Germline-derived CDR1 and CDR2 are SNHLY and FYNNEI. CDR3 sequence: CASRRALDTEELFF. CDR3 nucleotide sequence: TGTGCCAGCAGGCGGGCTTTGGACACCGAGGAGCTGTTTTTT.

This clonotype was found many times. This chain uses TRBV5-4 with TRBJ1-2, with 10 bases lining up with TRBD1. This CDR3 has 13 amino acids. Germline lookup yields CDR1 SGHNT and CDR2 YYREEE (reference sequence). The junction had 2 bases not matched to a gene; V was cut back by 4 bases and J by 5 bases. The CDR3 DNA reads TGTGCCAGCAGCGTGGGACAGGGGTATGGCTACACCTTC. This gives the protein CASSVGQGYGYTF.

The table lists this clonotype with many counts. The rearrangement uses TRBV5-1 and TRBJ1-4; 7 bases are shared with TRBD1. With 5 bases clipped from V and 8 bases from J, the junction kept 9 bases outside the gene matches. Germline-derived CDR1 and CDR2 are SGHRS and YFSETQ. The CDR3 has 14 amino acids. The chain's CDR3 is CASSNRQGGEKLFF. The CDR3 coding sequence is TGCGCCAGCAGTAACCGACAGGGAGGAGAAAAACTGTTTTTT. The full variable domain, its missing parts supplied by reference TRBV5-1 and TRBJ1-4, is KAGVTQTPRYLIKTRGQQVTLSCSPISGHRSVSWYQQTPGQGLQFLFEYFSETQRNKGNFPGRFSGRQFSNSRSEMNVSTLELGDSALYLCASSNRQGGEKLFFGSGTQLSVL.

This clonotype was picked up many times. CDR3 nucleotide sequence: TGTGCCAGCAGTTTAAGGATTGGGCAAGGGGAGGTCCATGGCTACACCTTC. Encoded protein: CASSLRIGQGEVHGYTF. This chain connects TRBV27 to TRBJ1-2; possibly TRBD1 for D (5 bases). Germline V gives CDR1 MNHEY, CDR2 SMNVEV (reference sequence). V was trimmed by 2 bases and J by 6 bases, leaving 22 bases between them. This CDR3 has 17 amino acids.

The CDR3 region is CAIGQGAAYEQYF. CDR3 bases: TGTGCCATCGGACAGGGGGCCGCCTACGAGCAGTACTTC. This chain links TRBV27 with TRBJ2-7; 11 bases map to TRBD1. V dropped 10 bases and J dropped 2; count of bases not matched to a gene: 4. The V gene's germline CDR1 is MNHEY and CDR2 SMNVEV (reference sequence). This CDR3 region has 13 residues.

V usage is TRBV4-1 and J usage is TRBJ2-1; no clear D gene. Per the germline V gene, CDR1 is MGHRA and CDR2 is YSYEKL. The CDR3 consists of 16 residues. V lost 1 base to trimming and J lost 1 base, with 11 bases between them. CDR3 in DNA: TGCGCCAGCAGCCAAGCAGGTGGTAGGTCCTACAATGAGCAGTTCTTC. Residues: CASSQAGGRSYNEQFF.

This clonotype was counted many times. The V call is TRBV5-1, the J call TRBJ2-3, with 10 bases identical to TRBD1. The CDR3 extends over 15 amino acids. Germline CDR1 reads SGHRS; CDR2 reads YFSETQ. With 3 bases clipped from V and 3 bases from J, the junction kept 4 bases outside the gene matches. The CDR3 loop is CASSWGQGRTDTQYF. CDR3 bases: TGCGCCAGCAGCTGGGGACAGGGGCGTACAGATACGCAGTATTTT. The full variable domain, its missing parts supplied by reference TRBV5-1 and TRBJ2-3, is KAGVTQTPRYLIKTRGQQVTLSCSPISGHRSVSWYQQTPGQGLQFLFEYFSETQRNKGNFPGRFSGRQFSNSRSEMNVSTLELGDSALYLCASSWGQGRTDTQYFGPGTRLTVL.

This clonotype has a count of ten or more. The J gene is TRBJ1-1, the V gene TRBV5-4, with D uncertain. The V gene lost 3 bases and the J gene lost 6 bases, with 15 bases spanning the gap. Germline CDR1 reads SGHNT; CDR2 reads YYREEE (reference sequence). The length of the CDR3 is 14 residues. DNA of the CDR3: TGTGCCAGCAGCTCAGGATTTCGGGTTGCTGAAGCTTTCTTT. Translation: CASSSGFRVAEAFF. Drawing the rest from reference TRBV5-4 and TRBJ1-1, the complete variable domain is ETGVTQSPTHLIKTRGQQVTLRCSSQSGHNTVSWYQQALGQGPQFIFQYYREEENGRGNFPPRFSGLQFPNYSSELNVNALELDDSALYLCASSSGFRVAEAFFGQGTRLTVV.